Following are 5 T cell receptor beta chains from one sample sequenced in a study of blood T cells in healthy people across ages. The use of a sample-barcoded 5' primer and a J-beta primer mix characterized a second PCR of about 6 to 12 cycles. TCRdb fed the 5' RACE reads into MiXCR, producing one record per CDR3 protein. The profile covers about 780,000 distinct CDR3 sequences, with about 42% appearing a single time and around 18% taken by the ten largest. The sequencing sample was made of blood. Receptor source: an elderly man in good health.

The chain joins TRBV20-1 to TRBJ2-7; D possibly corresponds to TRBD2 (6 bases). Germline-derived CDR1 and CDR2 are DFQATT and SNEGSKA (reference sequence). V gave up 6 bases and J gave up 2 bases, with 20 bases separating them. The CDR3 extends over 15 amino acids. DNA for the CDR3: TGCAGTGCAATCCCGGGATCTAGCGTTACCTACGAGCAGTACTTC. Translation gives CSAIPGSSVTYEQYF.

This chain uses TRBV20-1 with TRBJ2-5, with D unclear. V was pared by 5 bases and J by 0 bases, with 16 bases between. This CDR3 is 15 amino acids long. Germline loops: CDR1 DFQATT, CDR2 SNEGSKA (reference sequence). The CDR3 bases are TGCAGTGCTGAGTCCCTCCCGAAATACCAAGAGACCCAGTACTTC. This codes for CSAESLPKYQETQYF.

As concerns this clonotype: Given a much more abundant clone one base away, this may be a read error. The V gene is TRBV6-5, the J gene TRBJ2-5; D unclear. CDR3 length: 15 residues. CDR1 is MNHEY and CDR2 is SVGAGI in the germline V gene. The V gene lost 5 bases and the J gene lost 1 base, with 14 bases spanning the gap. CDR3 coding DNA: TGTGCCAGCAGTGCACCCGGCGATGGCCAAGAGACCCAGTACTTC. It encodes CASSAPGDGQETQYF.

This clonotype was recorded once. The rearrangement uses TRBV29-1 and TRBJ2-1; tentative D call: TRBD2 (5 bases). Trimming removed 2 bases at V and 9 bases at J, with 5 bases between. The CDR3 runs to 10 residues. Germline V gene sequence: CDR1 SQVTM, CDR2 ANQGSEA. CDR3 amino acids: CSVETSEQFF. The DNA for the CDR3 is TGCAGCGTTGAAACTAGTGAGCAGTTCTTC.

This clonotype was detected many times. The chain combines TRBV27 with TRBJ1-5, with a tentative D call TRBD1 (5 bases). Trimming removed 5 bases from V and 1 base from J, with 12 bases in between. CDR1 and CDR2 from the germline V gene are MNHEY and SMNVEV (reference sequence). The CDR3 totals 15 residues. DNA of the CDR3: TGTGCCAGCAGTCTAAACCGGGACAGCAATCAGCCCCAGCATTTT. Translation gives CASSLNRDSNQPQHF.